Sequencing of this TCR beta chain was carried out in a study of beta chain features in type 1 diabetes. The germline V and J ends were trimmed by 1 base and 3 bases, with 13 bases remaining between them. The V gene's germline CDR1 is SGHAT and CDR2 FQDESV (reference sequence). The CDR3 consists of 15 residues. The authors reverse transcribed all of the isolated RNA, so sequencing captured expressed TCRB transcripts. Repertoires were generated with immunoSEQ multiplex PCR, while TCRdb's copy carries only in-frame clones and drops some. Here the sample spans some 150,000 clones, about 7% being singletons.

The sequence was obtained from a woman aged 25 to 39 in good health. The chain is built from TRBV11-1 and TRBJ2-7; D uncertain. The specimen sequenced was central memory CD4+ T cells from blood. CDR3 nucleotide sequence: TGTGCCAGCAGCTTAGAAAATTTTCCTAGCTACGAGCAGTACTTC. This encodes CASSLENFPSYEQYF.